What follows is one T cell receptor (beta chain) and its context. This clone was seen a few times. Its antigen specificity is not known. No base quality values were provided; no much bigger clone lies one nucleotide off. The data derive from a study of blood T cell repertoires in COVID-19 (TCRdb year 2020). Regarding the study in general: Collaborator samples came from the United States, Italy and Spain and covered acute and convalescent phases of COVID-19. The material from the prospective study consisted of cDNA or gDNA derived from T cells, B-cell-depleted T cells, or PBMCs. Subjects who had been exposed to COVID-19, were actively infected with it, or had recovered from it provided the deeply sampled blood TCRbeta repertoires that made up the dataset. The repertoires were released in a freely available public database intended as a resource for research on the immune response to SARS-CoV-2. Samples came from the ongoing ImmuneRACE study (first 160 participants) plus 1,254 subjects from 6 global collaborators. Nearly every sample came with metadata listing a de-identified subject ID, COVID-19 status, age in years and sex. Where available, HLA class I and class II types were taken from metadata supplied by the sample provider and were not determined by assay-based typing. Here is what the overall study found, with its caveats: The amount of clinical and demographic metadata varied by source and participant and was provided uncurated.

The immunoSEQ Assay, a bias-controlled multiplex PCR, was used to amplify TCRbeta CDR3 regions from genomic DNA. Processing in the source paper ran as follows. The number of nucleated cells in each sample was estimated from the amplification of reference gene primers within the assay. To quantify the absolute abundance of each unique TCRbeta CDR3 rearrangement, sequence reads were collapsed and filtered. Productive Simpson clonality was computed per sample as the square root of Simpson's diversity index over productive rearrangements. What TCRdb holds here is the immuneACCESS table cut down to in-frame rearrangements. Part of the clones is not present; checked against another copy, under half of the missing clones reflect an unresolved V gene, and the others are unexplained. Clone size and V and J calls were adopted from that table, with D and trimming inferred from the DNA. The sample has some 200,000 clones on record, less than 90% of them singletons. The leading ten clones occupy 18% of the sample.

In the germline V gene (reference sequence), CDR1 corresponds to GTSNPN and CDR2 to SVGIG. Inclusive of the bounding cysteine and phenylalanine, the CDR3 is 14 residues long. The kept DNA is CDR3 alone, 42 bases in frame from the first base. Trimming costs V 4 bases and J 1 base, and their ends lie 13 bases apart. Collaborating institutions collected whole blood in K2EDTA tubes following their own protocols. For TCRbeta analysis, collaborators shipped samples as frozen whole blood, isolated PBMCs, or DNA extracted from either of those sample types. The rearranged chain carries TRBV30 and TRBJ1-1, with the identity of the D gene unclear. The material sequenced was peripheral blood. This TCR derives from a woman at least 80 years old with active or convalescent COVID-19. The DNA reads TGTGCCTGGATGAGAGGAACAACGAACACTGAAGCTTTCTTT. Its amino acids are CAWMRGTTNTEAFF.